One sample yielded the 31 T cell receptor beta chains listed below, sequenced in a study of PD-1 blockade in mismatch repair-deficient tumors. The repertoire was sequenced with immunoSEQ multiplex PCR; TCRdb's copy has only in-frame clones and lacks some. The sample yields fewer than 100,000 clones, over 70% seen once. Specimen: peripheral blood, collected 12 weeks after starting pembrolizumab. These receptor sequences come from an adult with mismatch repair-deficient cancer.

This CDR3 is CASSYSVGRDTSDTQYF. As DNA, the CDR3 is TGTGCCAGCAGCTACTCCGTGGGGCGGGACACTTCCGATACGCAGTATTTT. This chain joins TRBV21-1 and TRBJ2-3. TRBV21-1 is labeled a pseudogene. CDR3 length: 17 amino acids.

J is TRBJ2-2 and V is TRBV6-1; the D gene is possibly TRBD2 (6 bases). Germline CDR1 reads MNHNS; CDR2 reads SASEGT. This CDR3 is 15 amino acids long. V was trimmed by 6 bases and J by 0 bases, leaving 11 bases between them. CDR3 sequence (DNA): TGTGCCAGCAGCCGGGACTTCGCGAACACCGGGGAGCTGTTTTTT. Its protein is CASSRDFANTGELFF.

The chain employs TRBV7-3 and TRBJ2-7, with D perhaps TRBD1 (5 bases). Deletions cut 5 bases from V and 0 bases from J, with 14 bases between. This CDR3 is 15 amino acids long. Germline V lookup: CDR1 SGHTA, CDR2 FQGTGA. The CDR3 DNA reads as TGTGCCAGCAGCCCCGATGACAGTGGCTCCTACGAGCAGTACTTC. Its protein product is CASSPDDSGSYEQYF.

The chain joins TRBV11-2 to TRBJ1-1; D might be TRBD1 (5 bases). Trimming shortened V by 8 bases and J by 4 bases, and 23 bases separated the two germline ends. This CDR3 spans 16 amino acids. Germline V gives CDR1 SGHAT, CDR2 FQNNGV. Here the CDR3 DNA reads TGTGCCAGCTGGGGTGGGGCAGGGCGGCGTGGCACTGAAGCTTTCTTT. Translation gives CASWGGAGRRGTEAFF.

Only one count was recorded for this clone. The genes are TRBV5-6 and TRBJ2-7; 7 bases are a match to TRBD2. The germline V gene has CDR1 SGHDT and CDR2 YYEEEE. The CDR3 is 14 residues long. J was trimmed by 4 bases and V by 0 bases; bases with no gene match: 4. CDR3 sequence reads: CASSLELARYEQYF. CDR3 sequence (DNA): TGTGCCAGCAGCTTGGAACTAGCGCGTTACGAGCAGTACTTC.

This chain uses TRBV6-5 with TRBJ2-2; no reliable D call. The V and J ends lost 4 bases and 0 bases respectively, with 12 bases between them. CDR3 length: 16 amino acids. CDR1 and CDR2 from the germline V gene are MNHEY and SVGAGI. The CDR3, as DNA: TGTGCCAGCAGTTTCCGAAGGCCCTCGAACACCGGGGAGCTGTTTTTT. Protein sequence: CASSFRRPSNTGELFF.

The V call is TRBV11-1, the J call TRBJ1-1; D uncertain. V dropped 1 base and J dropped 0 bases, with 3 bases sitting between them. The CDR3 loop spans 13 amino acids. Per germline, CDR1 SGHAT and CDR2 FQDESV (reference sequence). In DNA, the CDR3 is TGTGCCAGCAGCTTAGGGATGAACACTGAAGCTTTCTTT. Amino acids: CASSLGMNTEAFF.

CDR3 in DNA: TGTGCCAGCAGCTTAGATCAGGGTACAGCTTTCTTT. Its translation: CASSLDQGTAFF. The chain carries TRBV7-9 and TRBJ1-1; maybe TRBD1 (5 bases). The germline V and J ends were trimmed by 1 base and 10 bases, with 10 bases remaining between them. The CDR3 is 12 amino acids. CDR1 is SEHNR and CDR2 is FQNEAQ in the germline V gene (reference sequence).

V usage is TRBV29-1 and J usage is TRBJ1-2; D might be TRBD1 (5 bases). This CDR3 comprises 15 residues. Germline CDR1 reads SQVTM; CDR2 reads ANQGSEA. Trimming stripped 7 bases from V and 9 bases from J, with 27 bases between. CDR3: CSAGSADNPLLSYTF. Here the CDR3 DNA reads TGCAGCGCCGGGTCCGCGGACAACCCTCTTCTGAGCTACACCTTC.

The gene calls are TRBV5-5 and TRBJ1-2; TRBD1 aligns across 9 bases. CDR3 length: 15 residues. V was pared by 0 bases and J by 4 bases, with 4 bases of the junction left unmatched. Germline V lookup: CDR1 SGHKS, CDR2 YYEKEE (reference sequence). The CDR3, as DNA: TGTGCCAGCAGCTTGGTCACAGGGGGCGCCTATGGCTACACCTTC. Translated: CASSLVTGGAYGYTF.

This clone was seen a handful of times. The V call is TRBV30, the J call TRBJ2-3, with D unclear. The CDR3 consists of 15 residues. The ends were cut back, 1 base at V and 1 base at J, with 12 bases in the middle. Germline CDR1 GTSNPN, CDR2 SVGIG (reference sequence). The CDR3 nucleotides read TGTGCCTGGAGTGACACCCTAAAGGGCACAGATACGCAGTATTTT. Translated: CAWSDTLKGTDTQYF.

V usage is TRBV5-1 and J usage is TRBJ2-1, with D hard to call. CDR1 and CDR2 from the germline V gene are SGHRS and YFSETQ. The length of the CDR3 is 16 residues. Trimming took off 0 bases at V and 4 bases at J, with 14 bases between the two ends. As DNA, the CDR3 is TGCGCCAGCAGCTTGGATCTCGGCAGTAATTACAATGAGCAGTTCTTC. Amino acids: CASSLDLGSNYNEQFF.

The CDR3 bases are TGTGCCATCAGTGAGTCGGGCAGGGGGCGTCCATACGAGCAGTACTTC. Translated, it gives CAISESGRGRPYEQYF. The chain links TRBV10-3 to TRBJ2-7, with TRBD1 matching 8 bases. This CDR3 is built from 16 residues. J lost 4 bases, V lost 0 bases, and 8 bases had no gene match. Germline CDR1 and CDR2: ENHRY and SYGVKD.

The gene calls are TRBV6-8 and TRBJ2-7; D call uncertain. Germline CDR1 reads MNHGY; CDR2 reads SAAAGT. This CDR3 region has 12 residues. Deletions cut 5 bases from V and 5 bases from J, with 10 bases between. The CDR3 region has the DNA TGTGCCAGCAGTCCTCAAGAAGACGAGCAGTACTTC. Its protein is CASSPQEDEQYF.

The J gene is TRBJ1-2, the V gene TRBV6-6; 7 bases match TRBD1. CDR3 size: 14 residues. Germline V gene sequence: CDR1 MNHNY, CDR2 SVGAGI (reference sequence). V trimming: 8 bases; J trimming: 0 bases; junction bases outside the gene matches: 6. CDR3 nucleotide sequence: TGTGCCAGCGGCGGGACAGCTTCTAACTATGGCTACACCTTC. Amino acid sequence: CASGGTASNYGYTF.

The chain joins TRBV10-3 to TRBJ1-2; D perhaps matches TRBD1 (6 bases). V lost 4 bases and J 3 bases, leaving 18 bases between the germline ends. The CDR3 runs to 16 residues. The germline CDR1 and CDR2 sequences are ENHRY and SYGVKD. CDR3 bases: TGTGCCATCAGTGGTCTCGGGGGCGAGACCTACTATGGCTACACCTTC. This sequence encodes CAISGLGGETYYGYTF.

The rearrangement joins TRBV21-1 to TRBJ2-7; TRBD2 was called by the table and not checked on the DNA. TRBV21-1 is an annotated pseudogene. The CDR3 runs to 15 residues. The CDR3 reads CASSKVGSGKYEQYF. The CDR3 DNA reads TGTGCCAGCAGCAAAGTCGGCAGCGGAAAATACGAGCAGTACTTC.

The rearrangement links TRBV10-3 to TRBJ2-5, with 7 bases that match TRBD2. Unmatched junction bases numbered 5, after V lost 0 bases and J lost 1 base. This CDR3 is built from 16 residues. The germline gives CDR1 ENHRY, CDR2 SYGVKD. The CDR3 protein is CAISESLASGQETQYF. CDR3 bases: TGTGCCATCAGTGAGTCGTTGGCTAGCGGCCAAGAGACCCAGTACTTC.

This clone was seen a few times. The rearrangement joins TRBV30 to TRBJ1-4; D not resolved. Trimming stripped 7 bases from V and 6 bases from J, with 15 bases between. The CDR3 runs 13 residues. Germline values: CDR1 GTSNPN, CDR2 SVGIG (reference sequence). The CDR3 DNA reads as TGTGCCTTATCGCGACGGCGGGATGAAAAACTGTTTTTT. Protein: CALSRRRDEKLFF.

The rearrangement joins TRBV6-5 to TRBJ2-1; 8 bases are a match to TRBD2. The germline V gene has CDR1 MNHEY and CDR2 SVGAGI. CDR3 length: 14 residues. V lost 5 bases to trimming and J lost 8 bases; unmatched junction nucleotides: 8. CDR3 coding DNA: TGTGCCAGCAGTGCGAAGCGGGAGATCTATGAGCAGTTCTTC. Protein sequence: CASSAKREIYEQFF.

The chain couples TRBV4-1 to TRBJ2-5; 10 nucleotides line up with TRBD2. Trimming at V came to 0 bases and at J to 0 bases, leaving 7 bases not matched to a gene. This CDR3 region has 18 residues. CDR1 is MGHRA, CDR2 YSYEKL, per germline. The DNA of the CDR3 is TGCGCCAGCAGCCAAGACCGGACTAGCGGAGGGTACCAAGAGACCCAGTACTTC. Residues: CASSQDRTSGGYQETQYF.

This chain uses TRBV4-3 with TRBJ1-1; D unresolved. The CDR3 runs 13 residues. Germline-derived CDR1 and CDR2 are LGHNA and YSLEER. Trimming left V 2 bases short and J 1 base short, with 5 bases between. CDR3 sequence reads: CASSQLTNTEAFF. The CDR3, as DNA: TGCGCCAGCAGCCAACTTACGAACACTGAAGCTTTCTTT.

The genes are TRBV11-3 and TRBJ2-1, with TRBD2 matching over 11 bases. CDR1 and CDR2 (germline): SGHNT, YENEEA. The CDR3 extends over 16 amino acids. V lost 4 bases and J lost 4; bases outside the gene matches: 6. The CDR3 loop reads CASSSAGTSGYNEQFF. DNA of the CDR3: TGTGCCAGCAGCTCAGCCGGGACTAGCGGATACAATGAGCAGTTCTTC.

This chain joins TRBV18 and TRBJ1-1, with 9 bases fitting TRBD1. Germline values: CDR1 KGHSH, CDR2 LQKENI. CDR3 size: 15 residues. The trim removed 6 bases at V and 5 bases at J, leaving 10 bases unmatched. DNA for the CDR3: TGTGCCAGCTCCACCAGGACAGGGGAAGAAACTGAAGCTTTCTTT. As protein: CASSTRTGEETEAFF.

The sample holds one count of this clone. DNA for the CDR3: TGCGCCAGCAGCTTGGAGTTGGGGCCGCCAGGGGGCTACAATGAGCAGTTCTTC. It encodes CASSLELGPPGGYNEQFF. This chain connects TRBV5-1 to TRBJ2-1; 7 nucleotides match TRBD1. CDR1 is SGHRS and CDR2 is YFSETQ in the germline V gene. The CDR3 has 18 amino acids. The trim removed 0 bases at V and 3 bases at J, leaving 12 bases unmatched.

The CDR3: CSAGRNTEAFF. DNA of the CDR3: TGCAGCGCTGGCCGGAACACTGAAGCTTTCTTT. The chain couples TRBV29-1 to TRBJ1-1; D gene ambiguous. Germline CDR1 SQVTM, CDR2 ANQGSEA. The CDR3 totals 11 residues. Trimming cost V 7 bases and J 1 base, with 7 bases left between them. Combining the CDR3 with reference TRBV29-1 and TRBJ1-1 gives the whole variable domain SAVISQKPSRDICQRGTSLTIQCQVDSQVTMMFWYRQQPGQSLTLIATANQGSEATYESGFVIDKFPISRPNLTFSTLTVSNMSPEDSSIYLCSAGRNTEAFFGQGTRLTVV.

This chain links TRBV18 with TRBJ2-7, with 8 nucleotides matching TRBD1. The CDR3 is 13 amino acids. CDR1 is KGHSH, CDR2 LQKENI, per germline. Trimming cost V 3 bases and J 5 bases; bases outside gene matches: 3. CDR3 sequence reads: CASSPAGGHEQYF. CDR3 coding DNA: TGTGCCAGCTCACCTGCAGGGGGCCACGAGCAGTACTTC.

The V and J genes are TRBV25-1 and TRBJ2-7; 16 bases fit TRBD2. After removal of 7 bases from V and 0 bases from J, the junction contained 3 bases not matched to a gene. In germline, CDR1 is MGHDK, CDR2 SYGVNS. This CDR3 spans 16 amino acids. DNA of the CDR3: TGTGCCAGCAAGGGACTAGCGGGAGGGAGCTCCTACGAGCAGTACTTC. It yields the protein CASKGLAGGSSYEQYF.

The chain employs TRBV5-5 and TRBJ1-2, with a tentative D call TRBD1 (5 bases). CDR3 size: 15 residues. Germline V gene sequence: CDR1 SGHKS, CDR2 YYEKEE (reference sequence). Trimming shortened V by 1 base and J by 2 bases, and 12 bases separated the two germline ends. The CDR3 region is CASSLTDGGNYGYTF. DNA for the CDR3: TGTGCCAGCAGCTTGACTGATGGGGGGAACTATGGCTACACCTTC.

CDR3 DNA sequence: TGTGCCAGCAGTGTACAGGCTGGAGGAGCTTTCTTT. This translates into CASSVQAGGAFF. The rearrangement joins TRBV5-6 to TRBJ1-1, with a tentative D call TRBD1 (5 bases). V lost 5 bases and J lost 10, with 15 bases in between. The CDR3 sequence is 12 residues long. Germline values: CDR1 SGHDT, CDR2 YYEEEE.

V is TRBV30 and J is TRBJ2-7; TRBD2 matches 8 bases. The germline gives CDR1 GTSNPN, CDR2 SVGIG (reference sequence). V lost 2 bases to trimming and J lost 5 bases; unmatched junction nucleotides: 8. This CDR3 spans 14 amino acids. The CDR3 loop is CAWSIGSGIDEQYF. The CDR3 bases are TGTGCCTGGAGTATTGGTAGCGGGATTGACGAGCAGTACTTC.